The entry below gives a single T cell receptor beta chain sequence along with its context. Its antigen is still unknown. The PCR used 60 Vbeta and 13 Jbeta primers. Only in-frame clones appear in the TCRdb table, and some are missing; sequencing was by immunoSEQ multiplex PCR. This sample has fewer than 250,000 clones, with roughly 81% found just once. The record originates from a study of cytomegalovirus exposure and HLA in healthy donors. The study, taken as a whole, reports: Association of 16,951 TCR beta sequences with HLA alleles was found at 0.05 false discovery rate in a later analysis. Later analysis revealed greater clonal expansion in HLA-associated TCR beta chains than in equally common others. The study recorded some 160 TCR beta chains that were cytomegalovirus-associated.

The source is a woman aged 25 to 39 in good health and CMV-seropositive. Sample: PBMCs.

This CDR3 is CASSLRTQRYNEQFF. CDR3 in DNA: TGTGCCAGCAGTTTAAGGACACAGAGATACAATGAGCAGTTCTTC. The V gene is TRBV2, the J gene TRBJ2-1; possibly TRBD1 for D (5 bases). In germline, CDR1 is SNHLY, CDR2 FYNNEI. Trimming took off 5 bases at V and 4 bases at J, with 15 bases between the two ends. The CDR3 length is 15 residues. The full variable domain, in which reference TRBV2 and TRBJ2-1 provide the parts outside the CDR3, is EPEVTQTPSHQVTQMGQEVILRCVPISNHLYFYWYRQILGQKVEFLVSFYNNEISEKSEIFDDQFSVERPDGSNFTLKIRSTKLEDSAMYFCASSLRTQRYNEQFFGPGTRLTVL.